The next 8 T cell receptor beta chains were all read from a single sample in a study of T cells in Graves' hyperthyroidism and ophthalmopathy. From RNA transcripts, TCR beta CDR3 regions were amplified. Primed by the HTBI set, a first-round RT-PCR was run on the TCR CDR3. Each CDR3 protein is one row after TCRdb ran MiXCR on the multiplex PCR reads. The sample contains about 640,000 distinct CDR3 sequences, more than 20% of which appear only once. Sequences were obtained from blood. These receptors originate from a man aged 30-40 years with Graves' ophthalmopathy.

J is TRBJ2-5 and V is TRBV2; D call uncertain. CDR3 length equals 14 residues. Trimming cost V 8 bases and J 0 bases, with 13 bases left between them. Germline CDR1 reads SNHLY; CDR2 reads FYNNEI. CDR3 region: CASLQVKYQETQYF. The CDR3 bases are TGTGCCAGCTTGCAGGTCAAGTACCAAGAGACCCAGTACTTC.

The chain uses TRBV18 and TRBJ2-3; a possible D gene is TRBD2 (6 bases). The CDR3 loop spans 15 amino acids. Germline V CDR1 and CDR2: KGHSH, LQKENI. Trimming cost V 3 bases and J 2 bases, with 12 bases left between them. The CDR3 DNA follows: TGTGCCAGCTCACCCCCCGGCGGGACCACAGATACGCAGTATTTT. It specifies CASSPPGGTTDTQYF.

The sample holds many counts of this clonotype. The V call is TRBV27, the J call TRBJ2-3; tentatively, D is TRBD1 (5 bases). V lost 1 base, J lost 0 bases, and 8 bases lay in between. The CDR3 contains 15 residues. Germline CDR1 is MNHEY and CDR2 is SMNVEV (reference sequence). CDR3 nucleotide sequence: TGTGCCAGCAGTTTATTAAGGGGTAGCACAGATACGCAGTATTTT. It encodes CASSLLRGSTDTQYF.

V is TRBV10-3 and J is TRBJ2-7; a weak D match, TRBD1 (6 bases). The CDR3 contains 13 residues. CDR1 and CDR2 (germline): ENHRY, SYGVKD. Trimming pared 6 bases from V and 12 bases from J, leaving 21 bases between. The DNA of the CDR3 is TGTGCCATCAGCGGGGACACATCCCTCGAGTGGTACTTC. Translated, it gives CAISGDTSLEWYF.

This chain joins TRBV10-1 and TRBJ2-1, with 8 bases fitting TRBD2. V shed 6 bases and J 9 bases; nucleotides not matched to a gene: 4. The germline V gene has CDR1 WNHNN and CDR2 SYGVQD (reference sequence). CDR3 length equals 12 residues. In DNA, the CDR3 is TGCGCCAGCAGCGGGACTAGGGGTGAGCAGTTCTTC. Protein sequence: CASSGTRGEQFF.

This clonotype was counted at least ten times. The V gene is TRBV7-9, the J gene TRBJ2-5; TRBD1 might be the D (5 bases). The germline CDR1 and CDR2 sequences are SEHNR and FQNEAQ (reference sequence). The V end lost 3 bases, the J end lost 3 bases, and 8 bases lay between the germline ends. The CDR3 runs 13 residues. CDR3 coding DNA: TGTGCCAGCAGCTTGGGGCAGAAAGAGACCCAGTACTTC. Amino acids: CASSLGQKETQYF.

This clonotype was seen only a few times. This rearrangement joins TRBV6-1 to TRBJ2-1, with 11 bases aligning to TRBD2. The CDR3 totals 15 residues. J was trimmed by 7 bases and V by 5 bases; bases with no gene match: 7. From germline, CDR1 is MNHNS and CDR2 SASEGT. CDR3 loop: CASSKTSGTKNEQFF. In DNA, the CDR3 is TGTGCCAGCAGTAAGACTAGCGGGACAAAGAATGAGCAGTTCTTC.

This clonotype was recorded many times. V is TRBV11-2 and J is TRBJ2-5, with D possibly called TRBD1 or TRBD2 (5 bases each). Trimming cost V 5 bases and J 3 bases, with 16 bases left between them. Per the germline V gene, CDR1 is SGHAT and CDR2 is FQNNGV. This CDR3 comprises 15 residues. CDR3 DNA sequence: TGTGCCAGCAGCCCTATGGGGACGACTGAAGAGACCCAGTACTTC. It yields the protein CASSPMGTTEETQYF.